This TCR beta chain emerged from a study of human T cells and chemical hapten exposure. As for the study in general: Yields of TCR per sample differed, chiefly owing to small differences in pooled library volume. Notes on the study in general: The count of PT1 expanded TCRs correlated positively with patch test score.

CDR1 and CDR2 from the germline V gene are MNHEY and SVGEGT. V shed 6 bases, J shed 7 bases, and the junction held 6 bases outside the gene matches. This CDR3 spans 15 amino acids. Comment on this clonotype: Its specificity is not known.

Stated time point: patch test 1, 2 weeks after DPC sensitization. Treatment defined: therapeutic diphenylcyclopropenone sensitization with weekly scalp DPC. Investigators collected blood before applying each patch test. Via MiXCR, TCRdb re-called the RACE reads, giving one row per CDR3 protein. Among 90,000 or so distinct CDR3 sequences listed, over 9.5% were seen once. The chain carries TRBV6-2 or TRBV6-3 and TRBJ2-3, with TRBD2 identical over 14 bases. The source material was whole blood, sampled in connection with sensitization to the hapten diphenylcyclopropenone (DPC). This sequence originates from a man aged 35 to 55 with alopecia areata. Some clones in this sample may be carry-over from other donors' samples. The CDR3 sequence is CASREGTSGSYTQYF. The CDR3 nucleotides are TGTGCCAGCAGAGAAGGGACTAGCGGGAGTTATACGCAGTATTTT.